This T cell receptor (beta chain) is from a study of T cell repertoires in cytomegalovirus infection. Overall study: Indications came from public TCR beta signatures; they pointed to CMV infection and to a matching HLA type.

Worth noting for this clonotype: The antigen is not known.

The CDR3 consists of 15 residues. The germline V gene has CDR1 MGHRA and CDR2 YSYEKL. The ends were cut back, 1 base at V and 5 bases at J, with 12 bases in the middle. Each CDR3 protein gets one entry after TCRdb re-called the reads with MiXCR. The table lists approximately 990,000 distinct CDR3 sequences, 30% to 40% of them singletons. The sequence came from a human donor in good health (CMV status not recorded). Some clones in this sample may be carry-over from other donors' samples. The chain recombines TRBV4-1 with TRBJ2-1, with D perhaps being TRBD1 or TRBD2 (7 bases each). The sample consisted of cultured CD8+ T cells from PBMCs, taken from culture after CMV antigen stimulation. CDR3 nucleotide sequence: TGCGCCAGCAGCCAAGGGGCAGGGGGGGACAATGAGCAGTTCTTC. Residues: CASSQGAGGDNEQFF.